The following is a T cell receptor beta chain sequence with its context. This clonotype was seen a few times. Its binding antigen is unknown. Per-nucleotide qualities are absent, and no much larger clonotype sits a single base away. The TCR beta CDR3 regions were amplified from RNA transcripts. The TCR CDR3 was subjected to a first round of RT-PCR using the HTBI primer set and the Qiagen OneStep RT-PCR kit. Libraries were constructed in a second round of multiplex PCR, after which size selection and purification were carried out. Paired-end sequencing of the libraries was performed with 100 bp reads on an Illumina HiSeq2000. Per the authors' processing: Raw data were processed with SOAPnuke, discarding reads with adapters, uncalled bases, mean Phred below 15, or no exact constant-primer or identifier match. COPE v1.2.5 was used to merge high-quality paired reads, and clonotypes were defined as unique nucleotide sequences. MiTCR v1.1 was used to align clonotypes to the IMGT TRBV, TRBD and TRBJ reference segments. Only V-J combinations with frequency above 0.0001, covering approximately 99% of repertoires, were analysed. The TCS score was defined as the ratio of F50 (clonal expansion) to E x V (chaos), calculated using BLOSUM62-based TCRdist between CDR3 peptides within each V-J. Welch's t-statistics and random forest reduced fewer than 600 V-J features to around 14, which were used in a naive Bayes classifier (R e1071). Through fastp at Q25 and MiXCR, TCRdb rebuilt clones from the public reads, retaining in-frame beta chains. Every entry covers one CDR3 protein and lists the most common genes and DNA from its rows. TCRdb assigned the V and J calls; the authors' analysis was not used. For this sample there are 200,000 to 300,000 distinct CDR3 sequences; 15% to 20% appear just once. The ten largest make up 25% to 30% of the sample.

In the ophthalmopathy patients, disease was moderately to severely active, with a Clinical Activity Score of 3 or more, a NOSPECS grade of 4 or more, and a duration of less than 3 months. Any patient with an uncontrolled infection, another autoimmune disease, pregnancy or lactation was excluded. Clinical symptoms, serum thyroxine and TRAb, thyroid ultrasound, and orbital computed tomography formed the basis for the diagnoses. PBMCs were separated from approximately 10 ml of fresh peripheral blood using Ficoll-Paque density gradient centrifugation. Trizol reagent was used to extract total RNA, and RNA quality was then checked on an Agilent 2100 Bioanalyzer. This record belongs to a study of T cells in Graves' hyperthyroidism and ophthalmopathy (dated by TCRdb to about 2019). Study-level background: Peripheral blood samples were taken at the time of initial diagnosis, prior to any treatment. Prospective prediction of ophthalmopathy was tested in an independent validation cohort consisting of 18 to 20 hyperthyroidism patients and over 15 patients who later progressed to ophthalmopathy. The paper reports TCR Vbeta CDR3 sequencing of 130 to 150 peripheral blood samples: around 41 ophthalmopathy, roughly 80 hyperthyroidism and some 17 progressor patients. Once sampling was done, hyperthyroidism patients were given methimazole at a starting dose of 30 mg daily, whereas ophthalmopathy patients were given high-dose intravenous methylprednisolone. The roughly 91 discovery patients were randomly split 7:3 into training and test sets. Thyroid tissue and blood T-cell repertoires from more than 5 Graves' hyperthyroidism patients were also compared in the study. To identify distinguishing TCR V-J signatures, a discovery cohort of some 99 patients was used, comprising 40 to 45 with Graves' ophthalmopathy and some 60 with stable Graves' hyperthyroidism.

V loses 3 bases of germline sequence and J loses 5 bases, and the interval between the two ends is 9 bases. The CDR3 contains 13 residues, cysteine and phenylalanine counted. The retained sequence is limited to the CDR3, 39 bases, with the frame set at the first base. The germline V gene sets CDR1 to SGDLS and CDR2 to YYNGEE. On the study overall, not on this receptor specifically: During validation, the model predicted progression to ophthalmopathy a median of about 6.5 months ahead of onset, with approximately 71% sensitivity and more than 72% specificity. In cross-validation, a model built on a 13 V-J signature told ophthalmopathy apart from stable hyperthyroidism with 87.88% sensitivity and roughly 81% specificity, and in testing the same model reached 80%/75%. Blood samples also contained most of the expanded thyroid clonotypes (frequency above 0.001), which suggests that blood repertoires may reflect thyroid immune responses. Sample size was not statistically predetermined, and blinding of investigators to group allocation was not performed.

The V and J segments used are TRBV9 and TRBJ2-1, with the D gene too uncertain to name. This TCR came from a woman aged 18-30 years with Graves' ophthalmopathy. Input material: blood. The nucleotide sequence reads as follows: TGTGCCAGCAGCGGGACCATAGACAATGAGCAGTTCTTC. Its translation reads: CASSGTIDNEQFF. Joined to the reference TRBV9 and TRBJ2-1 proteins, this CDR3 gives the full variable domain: DSGVTQTPKHLITATGQRVTLRCSPRSGDLSVYWYQQSLDQGLQFLIQYYNGEERAKGNILERFSAQQFPDLHSELNLSSLELGDSALYFCASSGTIDNEQFFGPGTRLTVL.